This T cell receptor beta chain is drawn from a study of OX40 agonist ivuxolimab in advanced cancers. Study summary: Dose-escalation patients had hepatocellular carcinoma, melanoma, renal cell or head and neck cancer.

CDR1 is SGHNT, CDR2 YENEEA, per germline. With 5 bases clipped from V and 5 bases from J, the junction kept 8 bases outside the gene matches. The CDR3 consists of 15 residues. Produced via immunoSEQ multiplex PCR; TCRdb's table is partial and in-frame only. The repertoire includes 21,000 or so clones, roughly four fifths of them detected once, and 30% to 35% sits in the top ten. A history of autoimmune disease or systemic immunosuppression excluded patients. The sample in question was CD4+ or CD8+ T cells sorted from blood, obtained in a trial of the OX40 agonist ivuxolimab. The TCR was taken from an adult with an advanced solid tumor such as melanoma, head and neck, liver or kidney cancer. This chain connects TRBV11-3 to TRBJ2-2, with 7 bases that match TRBD2. CDR3 in amino acids: CASSIRDYITGELFF. The CDR3 DNA follows: TGTGCCAGCAGCATCCGGGACTATATAACCGGGGAGCTGTTTTTT.